Given below is one TCR beta chain in context. The antigen remains undetermined. This sample was included in a study of beta chain features in type 1 diabetes. Findings and caveats of the study: Comparison showed that naive, central memory and Treg TCRB repertoires appeared more similar among patients than among healthy donors.

CDR1 LNHDA and CDR2 SQIVND come from the germline V gene (reference sequence). The CDR3 loop spans 13 amino acids. V shed 6 bases and J 1 base; nucleotides not matched to a gene: 0. Since all of the isolated RNA was reverse transcribed, expressed TCRB transcripts were what got sequenced. The assay was immunoSEQ multiplex PCR, and TCRdb's table has in-frame clones only and misses some. The sample shows about 360,000 clones, over 10% of them seen only once. Using CD45RO/CCR7/CD25/CD127/CD95/CD27, CD4+ naive, central memory, regulatory and stem cell-like memory cells were sorted. The sample taken for sequencing was naive CD4+ T cells from blood. J is TRBJ1-5 and V is TRBV19; 7 nucleotides match TRBD1. The clonotype was recovered from a man between 18 and 29 years old in good health. CDR3 sequence (DNA): TGTGCCAGTAGGGGACAGAGCAATCAGCCCCAGCATTTT. It specifies CASRGQSNQPQHF. Based on the CDR3 plus reference TRBV19 and TRBJ1-5, the full variable domain is DGGITQSPKYLFRKEGQNVTLSCEQNLNHDAMYWYRQDPGQGLRLIYYSQIVNDFQKGDIAEGYSVSREKKESFPLTVTSAQKNPTAFYLCASRGQSNQPQHFGDGTRLSIL.